This is a list of T cell receptor beta chains from one sample in a study of OX40 agonist ivuxolimab in advanced cancers. Sequenced by immunoSEQ multiplex PCR; TCRdb stores in-frame clones only, minus some. The repertoire holds 70,000 or so clones, about three quarters seen once, with over 2% in the top ten. The material was CD4+ or CD8+ T cells sorted from blood, obtained in a trial of the OX40 agonist ivuxolimab. All receptors derive from an adult with an advanced solid tumor such as melanoma, head and neck, liver or kidney cancer. CDR3s include the opening cysteine and the closing phenylalanine or tryptophan. A D gene is named only where the DNA matches it firmly. Not every row has a clone size; where given, it reads once, few, many or a size class.

CDR3 DNA,CDR3 protein,V gene,D gene,clone size,J gene
TGTGCCAGCAGCTTACGACAGGGGGCATCGATGAACACTGAAGCTTTCTTT,CASSLRQGASMNTEAFF,TRBV5-5,TRBD1,NA,TRBJ1-1
TGTGTCAGTAGTTTCTCGACAGGGGGCGTGAGAAATCAGCCCCAGCATTTT,CVSSFSTGGVRNQPQHF,TRBV19,TRBD1,NA,TRBJ1-5
TGCGCCAGCAGCTTGCTCGCGGGGACATCGTATGGCTACACCTTC,CASSLLAGTSYGYTF,TRBV5-1,NA,NA,TRBJ1-2
TGCGCCAGCAGCCTCCTAAGCGGGGGGGTCCTGGAGACCCAGTACTTC,CASSLLSGGVLETQYF,TRBV5-1,TRBD2,NA,TRBJ2-5
TGCAGCGTCCACTGGGGGTTGAGCACTGAAGCTTTCTTT,CSVHWGLSTEAFF,TRBV29-1,NA,many,TRBJ1-1
TGTGCCAGCAGTCCCGGCCTTGGGACTGAAGCTTTCTTT,CASSPGLGTEAFF,TRBV27,NA,NA,TRBJ1-1
TGTGCCAGCAGCAGGGAGTTGGGCACAGATACGCAGTATTTT,CASSRELGTDTQYF,TRBV11-2,NA,NA,TRBJ2-3
TGTGCCAGCAGTCCGGACCGTTTAGGACAGAGAAGCACCGGGGAGCTGTTTTTT,CASSPDRLGQRSTGELFF,TRBV28,NA,NA,TRBJ2-2
TGTGCCAGCAGGGCGGGGGCGAACACCGGGGAGCTGTTTTTT,CASRAGANTGELFF,TRBV6-4,TRBD2,NA,TRBJ2-2
TGTGCCAGCAGCGCACCAGGGGGCTTCGATGGCTACACCTTC,CASSAPGGFDGYTF,TRBV9,TRBD1,NA,TRBJ1-2
TGTGCCAGCAGTGATAGGAGGAGCTCCTACGAGCAGTACTTC,CASSDRRSSYEQYF,TRBV2,NA,NA,TRBJ2-7
TGTGCCAGTAGTTTAAAACACAGGGCTGCTCTGAACACTGAAGCTTTCTTT,CASSLKHRAALNTEAFF,TRBV19,NA,NA,TRBJ1-1
TGTGCCAGCAGTGAACCCTCCGGGTCAAAGGGGCACACTGAAGCTTTCTTT,CASSEPSGSKGHTEAFF,TRBV25-1,NA,NA,TRBJ1-1
TGTGCCAGCAGTCTAACAGTACCTAGCGGGATCCACAATGAGCAGTTCTTC,CASSLTVPSGIHNEQFF,TRBV27,TRBD2,medium-sized,TRBJ2-1
TGTGCCAGCAGTTCTCCCGGGACGTTGAACACTGAAGCTTTCTTT,CASSSPGTLNTEAFF,TRBV28,NA,few,TRBJ1-1
TGTGCCAGCGGCCGGGACAGGGGTGAAATAAACACCGGGGAGCTGTTTTTT,CASGRDRGEINTGELFF,TRBV27,TRBD1,NA,TRBJ2-2
TGTGCCATCAGTGAAACATCCAGGGTGGCGAACACTGAAGCTTTCTTT,CAISETSRVANTEAFF,TRBV10-3,NA,NA,TRBJ1-1
TGCAGCGTTGCAGGGGGCGGCTACGAGCAGTACTTC,CSVAGGGYEQYF,TRBV29-1,TRBD1,NA,TRBJ2-7
TGTGCCAGTATGGGAGGCCTCAGCAATCAGCCCCAGCATTTT,CASMGGLSNQPQHF,TRBV19,NA,NA,TRBJ1-5
TGTGCCAGCAGACAGGGGGAAGAGACCCAGTACTTC,CASRQGEETQYF,TRBV2,TRBD1,NA,TRBJ2-5
TGTGCCAGCAGCACAGCCGGGACTATCTACCTTGCGCAGTATTTT,CASSTAGTIYLAQYF,TRBV5-8,TRBD2,few,TRBJ2-3
TGTGCCAGCAGTGATTCGACCAAGAACACCGGGGAGCTGTTTTTT,CASSDSTKNTGELFF,TRBV25-1,NA,few,TRBJ2-2
TGCGCCAGCCATGGTGCGTCGAAGCACGGCGGGGAGCTGTTTTTT,CASHGASKHGGELFF,TRBV10-2,NA,few,TRBJ2-2
TGTGCCAGTAGTATCGGCAGGGTCCGCTTTGAAACCGGCTTAAAAAACATTCAGTACTTC,CASSIGRVRFETGLKNIQYF,TRBV19,NA,NA,TRBJ2-4
TGTGCCAGCAGCTCGGGAAACCGGGGGATACAAGAGACCCAGTACTTC,CASSSGNRGIQETQYF,TRBV7-6,NA,NA,TRBJ2-5
TGTGCCAGCTCACCACAGGCGGGAGCGAACAATGAGCAGTTCTTC,CASSPQAGANNEQFF,TRBV18,TRBD2,NA,TRBJ2-1
TGTGCCAGCAGCTTTTCCGGGACAGGGGTACACGAGCAGTACTTC,CASSFSGTGVHEQYF,TRBV11-2,TRBD1,NA,TRBJ2-7
TGCGCCAGCAGCTTGCCTAGCGGGAGCGGGGAGCAGTACTTC,CASSLPSGSGEQYF,TRBV5-1,TRBD2,few,TRBJ2-7
TGTGCCACCACTAGCGGGGGCTGGGGCTACGAGCAGTACTTC,CATTSGGWGYEQYF,TRBV15,TRBD2,few,TRBJ2-7
TGTGCCAGTAGTATCGAACAGGGGCCCTACGAGCAGTACTTC,CASSIEQGPYEQYF,TRBV19,TRBD1,NA,TRBJ2-7
TGCGCCAGCAGCCCAGCGCAGGGCATCCACGAGCAGTACTTC,CASSPAQGIHEQYF,TRBV5-1,NA,once,TRBJ2-7
TGTGCCAGTAGTATGCAGGGGACAGATACGCAGTATTTT,CASSMQGTDTQYF,TRBV19,NA,once,TRBJ2-3
TGTGCCAGTCTTGGGGGATATGGTGAGCAGTTCTTC,CASLGGYGEQFF,TRBV19,NA,NA,TRBJ2-1
TGTGCCACGGGCCCGGGAGGGCCCGCAGATACGCAGTATTTT,CATGPGGPADTQYF,TRBV15,TRBD2,NA,TRBJ2-3
TGTGCCAGCAGGATGACTAGCGGGAGAATCGGGGAGCTGTTTTTT,CASRMTSGRIGELFF,TRBV5-8,TRBD2,NA,TRBJ2-2